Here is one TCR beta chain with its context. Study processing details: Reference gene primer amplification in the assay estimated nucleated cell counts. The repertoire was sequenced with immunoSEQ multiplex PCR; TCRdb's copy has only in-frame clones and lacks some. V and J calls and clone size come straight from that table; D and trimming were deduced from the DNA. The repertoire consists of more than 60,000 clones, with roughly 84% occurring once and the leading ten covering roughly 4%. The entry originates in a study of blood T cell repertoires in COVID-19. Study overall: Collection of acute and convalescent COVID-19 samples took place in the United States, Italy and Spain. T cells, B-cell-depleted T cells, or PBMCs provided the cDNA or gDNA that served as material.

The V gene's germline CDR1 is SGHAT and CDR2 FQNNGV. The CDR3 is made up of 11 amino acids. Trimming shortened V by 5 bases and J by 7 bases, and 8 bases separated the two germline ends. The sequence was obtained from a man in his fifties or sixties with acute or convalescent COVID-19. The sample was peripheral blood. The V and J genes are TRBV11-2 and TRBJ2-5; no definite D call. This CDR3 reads CASSRMATQYF. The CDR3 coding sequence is TGTGCCAGCAGCCGTATGGCGACCCAGTACTTC.